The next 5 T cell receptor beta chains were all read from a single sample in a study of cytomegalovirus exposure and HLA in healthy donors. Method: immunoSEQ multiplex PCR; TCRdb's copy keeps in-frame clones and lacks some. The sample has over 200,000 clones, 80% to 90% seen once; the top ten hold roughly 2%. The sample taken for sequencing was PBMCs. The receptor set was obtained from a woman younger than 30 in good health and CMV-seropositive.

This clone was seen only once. CDR3 sequence (DNA): TGTGCCAGCAGCTCGGAAAGAGCGGGAGGAGGCAATGAGCAGTTCTTC. Amino acid sequence: CASSSERAGGGNEQFF. The chain joins TRBV5-4 to TRBJ2-1; 9 bases are shared with TRBD2. V shed 3 bases and J 6 bases; nucleotides not matched to a gene: 10. The CDR3 runs 16 residues. Germline assignment: CDR1 SGHNT and CDR2 YYREEE (reference sequence).

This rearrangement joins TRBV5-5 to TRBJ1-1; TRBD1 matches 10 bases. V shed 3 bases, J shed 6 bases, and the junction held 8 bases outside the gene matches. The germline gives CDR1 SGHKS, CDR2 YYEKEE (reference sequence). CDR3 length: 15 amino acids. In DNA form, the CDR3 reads TGTGCCAGCAGCTGGGACAGGGGTTGGTCGGCTGAAGCTTTCTTT. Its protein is CASSWDRGWSAEAFF.

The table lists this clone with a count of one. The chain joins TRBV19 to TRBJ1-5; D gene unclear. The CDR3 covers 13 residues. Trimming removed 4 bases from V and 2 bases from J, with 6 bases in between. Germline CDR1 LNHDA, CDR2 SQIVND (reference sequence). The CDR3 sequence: CASSKEGNQPQHF. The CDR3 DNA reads TGTGCCAGTAGTAAGGAGGGCAATCAGCCCCAGCATTTT.

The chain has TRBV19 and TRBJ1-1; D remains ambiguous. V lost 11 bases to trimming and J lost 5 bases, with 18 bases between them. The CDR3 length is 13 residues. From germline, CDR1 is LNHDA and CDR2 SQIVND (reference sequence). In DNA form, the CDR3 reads TGTGCCGCGGCGGGTATGGGATCGACTGAAGCTTTCTTT. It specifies CAAAGMGSTEAFF.

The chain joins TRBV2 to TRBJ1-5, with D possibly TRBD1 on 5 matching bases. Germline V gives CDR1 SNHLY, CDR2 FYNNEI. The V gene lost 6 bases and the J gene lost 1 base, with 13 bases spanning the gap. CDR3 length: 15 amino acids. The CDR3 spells CASSPERGSNQPQHF. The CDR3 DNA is TGTGCCAGCAGCCCGGAAAGGGGCAGCAATCAGCCCCAGCATTTT. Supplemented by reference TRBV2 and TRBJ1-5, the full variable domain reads EPEVTQTPSHQVTQMGQEVILRCVPISNHLYFYWYRQILGQKVEFLVSFYNNEISEKSEIFDDQFSVERPDGSNFTLKIRSTKLEDSAMYFCASSPERGSNQPQHFGDGTRLSIL.